A single sample gave rise to the 2 T cell receptor beta chains below, sequenced in a study of cytomegalovirus exposure and HLA in healthy donors. This PCR relied on a set of 60 Vbeta primers and 13 Jbeta primers. Assay used: immunoSEQ multiplex PCR; TCRdb lists only in-frame clones, some missing. The data show around 130,000 clones, 66% seen once. Sequenced material: PBMCs. Source of these receptors: a man in his late teens or twenties in good health and CMV-seronegative.

The V gene is TRBV30, the J gene TRBJ2-1; 12 bases align to TRBD2. The V and J ends lost 5 bases and 15 bases, in that order; junction bases with no gene match: 14. Germline V CDR1 and CDR2: GTSNPN, SVGIG (reference sequence). The CDR3 totals 14 residues. The CDR3 bases are TGTGCCTGGCTGGCCGGCAGACTAGCGGGAGACCTGTTCTTC. Translated, it gives CAWLAGRLAGDLFF.

The V gene is TRBV11-2, the J gene TRBJ2-7, with D unclear. Germline CDR1 and CDR2: SGHAT and FQNNGV. V was shortened by 2 bases and J by 3 bases, with 14 bases between the two germline ends. This CDR3 has 15 residues. The DNA for the CDR3 is TGTGCCAGCAGCTTACACGGTTCCTCGGGCTACGAGCAGTACTTC. This translates into CASSLHGSSGYEQYF.